This T cell receptor (beta chain) is from a study of CXCR3-negative and CXCR3-positive naive CD8 T cells. Whole-study results and caveats: Sequencing showed both naive subsets with comparably high diversity, and memory CD8+ cells much lower.

The germline V gene encodes CDR1 ENHRY and CDR2 SYGVKD. The CDR3 sequence is 15 residues long. Among CD8+ T cells, naive ones were CD45RO-CCR7+CD27+CD95-. A remark on this clonotype: Its specificity is not known.

UMI-labeled 5' RACE TRB cDNA libraries were prepared from the cells. TCRdb reanalyzed the 5' RACE reads and collapses them to one entry per CDR3 protein, without DNA. This table lists 65,000 to 85,000 distinct CDR3 sequences. The clonotype originates from a human donor in good health. Some clones in this sample may be carry-over from other donors' samples. The rearrangement joins TRBV10-3 to TRBJ1-5. Material for sequencing was naive CXCR3- CD8+ T cells from blood. The subset was: CD45RO-CCR7+CD27+CD95- naive CD8+ T cells lacking CXCR3 (TNR3-). The CDR3 region is CATSRTQETNQPQHF.